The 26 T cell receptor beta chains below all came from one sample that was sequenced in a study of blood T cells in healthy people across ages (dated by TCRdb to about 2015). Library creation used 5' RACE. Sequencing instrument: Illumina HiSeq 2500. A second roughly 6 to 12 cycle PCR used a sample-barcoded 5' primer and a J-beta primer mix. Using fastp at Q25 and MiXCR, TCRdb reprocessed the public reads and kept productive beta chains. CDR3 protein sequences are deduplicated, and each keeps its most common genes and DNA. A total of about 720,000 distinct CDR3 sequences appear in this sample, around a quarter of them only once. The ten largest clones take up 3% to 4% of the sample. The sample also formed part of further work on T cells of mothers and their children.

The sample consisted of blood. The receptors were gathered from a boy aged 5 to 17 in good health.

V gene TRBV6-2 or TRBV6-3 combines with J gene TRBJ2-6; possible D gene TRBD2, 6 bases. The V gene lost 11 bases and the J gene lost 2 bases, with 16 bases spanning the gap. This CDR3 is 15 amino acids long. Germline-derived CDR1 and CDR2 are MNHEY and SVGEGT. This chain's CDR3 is CAATGGDPGANVLTF. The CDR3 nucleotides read TGTGCCGCTACCGGCGGGGACCCTGGGGCCAACGTCCTGACTTTC.

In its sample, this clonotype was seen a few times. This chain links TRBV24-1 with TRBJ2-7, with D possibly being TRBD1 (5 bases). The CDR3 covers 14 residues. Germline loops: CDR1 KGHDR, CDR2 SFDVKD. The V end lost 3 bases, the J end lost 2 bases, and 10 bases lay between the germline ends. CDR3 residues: CATSDRGPPYEQYF. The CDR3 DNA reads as TGTGCCACCAGTGATAGGGGCCCACCCTACGAGCAGTACTTC.

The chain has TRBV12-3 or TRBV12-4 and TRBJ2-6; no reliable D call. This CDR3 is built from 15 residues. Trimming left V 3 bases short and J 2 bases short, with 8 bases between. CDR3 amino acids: CASSFRAAGANVLTF. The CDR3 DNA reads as TGTGCCAGCAGTTTTCGTGCAGCTGGGGCCAACGTCCTGACTTTC.

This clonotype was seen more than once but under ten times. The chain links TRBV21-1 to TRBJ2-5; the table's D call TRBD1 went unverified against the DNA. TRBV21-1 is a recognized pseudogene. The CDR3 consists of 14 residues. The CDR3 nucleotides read TGTGCCAGCAGCTACGGACAGGGCCAAGAGACCCAGTACTTC. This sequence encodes CASSYGQGQETQYF.

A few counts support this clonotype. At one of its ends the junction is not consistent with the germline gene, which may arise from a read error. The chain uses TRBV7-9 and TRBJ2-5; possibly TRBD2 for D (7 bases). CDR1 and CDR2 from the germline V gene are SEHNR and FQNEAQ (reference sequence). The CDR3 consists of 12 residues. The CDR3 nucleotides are TGTGCCAGCAGCTCGCGGGGAGGGGGTCTGTTCTTC. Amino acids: CASSSRGGGLFF.

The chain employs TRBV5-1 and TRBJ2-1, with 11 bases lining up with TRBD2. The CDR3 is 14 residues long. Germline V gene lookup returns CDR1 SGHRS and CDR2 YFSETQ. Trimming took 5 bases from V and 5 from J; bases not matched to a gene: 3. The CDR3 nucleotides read TGCGCCAGCAGACTAGCGGGAGACCACAATGAGCAGTTCTTC. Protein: CASRLAGDHNEQFF.

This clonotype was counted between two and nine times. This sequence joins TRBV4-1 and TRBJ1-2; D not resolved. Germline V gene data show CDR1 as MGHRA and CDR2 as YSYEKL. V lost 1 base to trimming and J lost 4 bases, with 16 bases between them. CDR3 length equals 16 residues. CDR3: CASSQGPSLKSYGYTF. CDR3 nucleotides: TGCGCCAGCAGCCAAGGTCCCAGCCTTAAGTCCTATGGCTACACCTTC.

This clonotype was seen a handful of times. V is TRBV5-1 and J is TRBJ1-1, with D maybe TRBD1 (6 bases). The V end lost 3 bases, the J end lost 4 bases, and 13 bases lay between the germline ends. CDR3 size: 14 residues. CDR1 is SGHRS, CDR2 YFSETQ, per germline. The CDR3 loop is CASSWDTAGTEAFF. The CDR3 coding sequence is TGCGCCAGCAGCTGGGACACGGCAGGCACTGAAGCTTTCTTT.

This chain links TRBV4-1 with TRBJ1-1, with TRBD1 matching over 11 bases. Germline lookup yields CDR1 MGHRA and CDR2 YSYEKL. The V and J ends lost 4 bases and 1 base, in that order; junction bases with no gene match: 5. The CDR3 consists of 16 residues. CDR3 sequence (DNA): TGCGCCAGCAGCCTGGACAGGGGGCTAACGAACACTGAAGCTTTCTTT. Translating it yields CASSLDRGLTNTEAFF.

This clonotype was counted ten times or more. CDR3 region: CAIQGLSGTQYF. The CDR3 bases are TGTGCCATCCAGGGACTTAGTGGTACGCAGTATTTT. The chain is built from TRBV28 and TRBJ2-3; perhaps TRBD2 as D (6 bases). Germline lookup yields CDR1 MDHEN and CDR2 SYDVKM. V shed 10 bases and J shed 8 bases, with 16 bases lying between them. The CDR3 sequence is 12 residues long. The whole variable domain, filled in from reference TRBV28 and TRBJ2-3, reads DVKVTQSSRYLVKRTGEKVFLECVQDMDHENMFWYRQDPGLGLRLIYFSYDVKMKEKGDIPEGYSVSREKKERFSLILESASTNQTSMYLCAIQGLSGTQYFGPGTRLTVL.

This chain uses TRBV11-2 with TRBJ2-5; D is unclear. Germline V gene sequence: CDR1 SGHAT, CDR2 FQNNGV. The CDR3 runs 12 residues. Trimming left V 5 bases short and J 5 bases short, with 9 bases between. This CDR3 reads CASSQSRETQYF. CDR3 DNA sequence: TGTGCCAGCAGCCAAAGTAGGGAGACCCAGTACTTC.

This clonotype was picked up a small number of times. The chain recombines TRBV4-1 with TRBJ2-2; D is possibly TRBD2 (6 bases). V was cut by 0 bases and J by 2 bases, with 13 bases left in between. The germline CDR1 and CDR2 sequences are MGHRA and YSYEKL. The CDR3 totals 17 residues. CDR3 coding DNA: TGCGCCAGCAGCCAAGAATGGACGGGGGTAAACACCGGGGAGCTGTTTTTT. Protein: CASSQEWTGVNTGELFF.

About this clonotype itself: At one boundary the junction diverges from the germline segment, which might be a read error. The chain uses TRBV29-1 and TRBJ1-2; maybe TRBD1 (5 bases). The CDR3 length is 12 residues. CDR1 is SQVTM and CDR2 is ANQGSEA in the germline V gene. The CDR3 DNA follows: TGCAGCGTTGGGGACGGATACTATGGCTACGCCTTC. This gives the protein CSVGDGYYGYAF.

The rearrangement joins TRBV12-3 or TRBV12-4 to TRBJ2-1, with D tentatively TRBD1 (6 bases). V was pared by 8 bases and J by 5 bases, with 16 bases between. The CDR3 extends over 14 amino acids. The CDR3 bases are TGTGCCAGCGGTCGACAGGCGGCCAACAATGAGCAGTTCTTC. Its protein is CASGRQAANNEQFF.

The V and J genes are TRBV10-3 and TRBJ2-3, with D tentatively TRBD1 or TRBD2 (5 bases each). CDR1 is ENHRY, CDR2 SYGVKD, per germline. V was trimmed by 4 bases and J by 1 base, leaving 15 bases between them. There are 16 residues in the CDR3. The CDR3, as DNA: TGTGCCATCAGTGGCGGCGGGTCGGGGCGCACAGATACGCAGTATTTT. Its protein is CAISGGGSGRTDTQYF.

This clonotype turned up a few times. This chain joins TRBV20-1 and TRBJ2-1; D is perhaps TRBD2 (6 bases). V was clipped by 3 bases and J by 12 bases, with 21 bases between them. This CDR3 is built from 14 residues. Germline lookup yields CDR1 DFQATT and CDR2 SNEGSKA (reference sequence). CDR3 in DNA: TGCAGTGCTAGCTACAACCCCGAGCGGGTTACGCAGTTCTTC. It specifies CSASYNPERVTQFF.

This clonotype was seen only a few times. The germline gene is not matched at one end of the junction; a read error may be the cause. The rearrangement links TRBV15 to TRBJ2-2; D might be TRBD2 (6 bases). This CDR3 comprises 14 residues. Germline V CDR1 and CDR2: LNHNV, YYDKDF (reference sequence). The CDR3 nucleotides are TGTGCCACCGGCCGTGGGGCGAACACCGGGGGGCTGTTTTTT. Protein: CATGRGANTGGLFF.

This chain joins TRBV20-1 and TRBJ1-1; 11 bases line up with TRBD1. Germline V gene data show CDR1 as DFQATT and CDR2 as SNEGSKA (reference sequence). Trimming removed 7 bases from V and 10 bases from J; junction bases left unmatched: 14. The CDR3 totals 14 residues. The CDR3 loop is CSVWGTGGVGVAFF. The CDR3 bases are TGCAGTGTCTGGGGGACAGGGGGAGTCGGCGTAGCTTTCTTT.

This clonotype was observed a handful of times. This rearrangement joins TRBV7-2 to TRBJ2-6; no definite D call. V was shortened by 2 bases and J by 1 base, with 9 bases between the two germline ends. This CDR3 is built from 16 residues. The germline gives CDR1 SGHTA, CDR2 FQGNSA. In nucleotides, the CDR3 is TGTGCCAGCAGCTTAAGGGCCGGATCTGGGGCCAACGTCCTGACTTTC. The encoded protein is CASSLRAGSGANVLTF.

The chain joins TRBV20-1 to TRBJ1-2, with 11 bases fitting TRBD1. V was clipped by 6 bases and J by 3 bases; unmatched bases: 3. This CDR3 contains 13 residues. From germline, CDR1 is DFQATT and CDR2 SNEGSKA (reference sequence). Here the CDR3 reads CSARTGGDYGYTF. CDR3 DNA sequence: TGCAGTGCCAGGACAGGGGGCGACTATGGCTACACCTTC.

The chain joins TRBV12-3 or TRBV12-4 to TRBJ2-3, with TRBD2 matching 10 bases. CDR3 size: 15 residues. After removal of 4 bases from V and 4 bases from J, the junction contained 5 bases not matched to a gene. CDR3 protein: CASSSSGSLADTQYF. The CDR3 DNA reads TGTGCCAGCAGTTCTAGCGGGAGTCTCGCAGATACGCAGTATTTT.

The DNA for the CDR3 is TGTGCCAGCAGGCGTTGGAGCGGGAGTGACGACGAGCAGTACTTC. As protein: CASRRWSGSDDEQYF. The J gene is TRBJ2-7, the V gene TRBV6-5, with 8 bases identical to TRBD2. CDR1 MNHEY and CDR2 SVGAGI come from the germline V gene. The CDR3 loop spans 15 amino acids. Germline trimming cut 6 bases from V and 5 bases from J; bases unmatched to any gene: 12.

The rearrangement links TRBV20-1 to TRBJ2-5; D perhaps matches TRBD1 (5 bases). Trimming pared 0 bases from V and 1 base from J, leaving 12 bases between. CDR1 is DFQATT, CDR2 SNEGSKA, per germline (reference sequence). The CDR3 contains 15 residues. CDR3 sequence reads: CSARDRIGVQETQYF. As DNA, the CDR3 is TGCAGTGCTAGAGACCGAATAGGGGTCCAAGAGACCCAGTACTTC.

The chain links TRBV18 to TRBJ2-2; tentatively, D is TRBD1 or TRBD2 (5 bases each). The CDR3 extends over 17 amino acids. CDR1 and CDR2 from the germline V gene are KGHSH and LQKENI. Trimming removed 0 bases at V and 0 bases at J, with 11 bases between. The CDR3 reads CASSPPIGGPNTGELFF. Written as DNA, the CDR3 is TGTGCCAGCTCACCACCAATTGGGGGACCGAACACCGGGGAGCTGTTTTTT.

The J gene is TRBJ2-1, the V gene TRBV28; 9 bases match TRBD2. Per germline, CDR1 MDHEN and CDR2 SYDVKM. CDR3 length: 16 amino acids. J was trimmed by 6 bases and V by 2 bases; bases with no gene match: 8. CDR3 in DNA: TGTGCCAGCAGTTTAGAGGCGGGAGGGTTCGGCAATGAGCAGTTCTTC. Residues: CASSLEAGGFGNEQFF.

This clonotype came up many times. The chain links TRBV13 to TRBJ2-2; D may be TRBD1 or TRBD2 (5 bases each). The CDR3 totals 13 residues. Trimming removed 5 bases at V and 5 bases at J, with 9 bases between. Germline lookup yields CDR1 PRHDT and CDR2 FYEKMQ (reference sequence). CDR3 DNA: TGTGCCAGCAGCCCCGGGACGACCGGGGAGCTGTTTTTT. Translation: CASSPGTTGELFF.